The rows below give T cell receptor beta chains drawn from one sample of a study of blood T cell repertoires in COVID-19. TCRdb's copy holds only in-frame clones and misses some; the assay was immunoSEQ multiplex PCR. The sample has approximately 120,000 clones; 80% to 95% are singletons. Sequenced: peripheral blood. These TCRs come from a man between 50 and 59 years old with COVID-19, enrolled during active disease. Each CDR3 is given with its conserved first and last residue. A D gene is named only where the DNA matches it firmly. Part of the rows lack a size; the others show once, few, many or a class for expanded clones.

j_call v_call clone_size d_call cdr3_nt cdr3_aa
TRBJ1-2 TRBV14 NA NA TGTGCCAGCAGCCAAGCTCCCGGGGGTGGCTACACCTTC CASSQAPGGGYTF
TRBJ2-2 TRBV27 NA NA TGTGCCAGCAGTTTTAGGAGGACCGGGGAGCTGTTTTTT CASSFRRTGELFF
TRBJ2-2 TRBV7-3 NA NA TGTGCCAGCAGCTTATCCCCGGGAGCGGGCACCGGGGAGCTGTTTTTT CASSLSPGAGTGELFF
TRBJ1-4 TRBV7-9 few NA TGTGCCAGCAGCTTAGCCTCGGGGGATAATGAAAAACTGTTTTTT CASSLASGDNEKLFF
TRBJ1-4 TRBV5-1 NA TRBD1 TGCGCCAGCAGCCTTTCGGGACAGAATGAAAAACTGTTTTTT CASSLSGQNEKLFF
TRBJ2-7 TRBV11-3 NA NA TGTGCCAGCAGCTTAGATAGGCGACAAAGCTCCTACGAGCAGTACTTC CASSLDRRQSSYEQYF
TRBJ1-2 TRBV5-6 NA NA TGTGCCAGCACCCTAGGGGCTAACTATGGCTACACCTTC CASTLGANYGYTF
TRBJ2-7 TRBV28 NA TRBD1 TGTGCCAGCAGTTTCCGGGACAGGGTGTACGAGCAGTACTTC CASSFRDRVYEQYF
TRBJ2-3 TRBV7-2 NA TRBD1 TGTGCCAGCAGCTCGAGGACAGGGGTAGATACGCAGTATTTT CASSSRTGVDTQYF
TRBJ1-4 TRBV27 NA TRBD1 TGTGCCAGCAGTCCCGACAGGGGCACTAATGAAAAACTGTTTTTT CASSPDRGTNEKLFF
TRBJ2-7 TRBV13 NA TRBD2 TGTGCCAGCAGCCCAGGGACTAGCGGGAGCGAGCAGTACTTC CASSPGTSGSEQYF
TRBJ2-1 TRBV4-1 NA TRBD1 TGCGCCAGCAGCCAACGACAGGGGCCCACCGGATACAATGAGCAGTTCTTC CASSQRQGPTGYNEQFF
TRBJ2-2 TRBV18 once TRBD1 TGTGCCAGCTCACCACGGCCGGGACAGGGGGCCACCGGGGAGCTGTTTTTT CASSPRPGQGATGELFF
TRBJ2-5 TRBV15 NA TRBD2 TGTGCCACCAGCAGAGGACTAGCGGGACCTCAAGAGACCCAGTACTTC CATSRGLAGPQETQYF
TRBJ2-7 TRBV19 NA TRBD1 TGTGCCAGTAGTATGGGGACAGGCGGCTACGAGCAGTACTTC CASSMGTGGYEQYF
TRBJ2-3 TRBV5-4 NA NA TGTGCCAGCAGCTTGGGGGTGACACTGCCCACAGATACGCAGTATTTT CASSLGVTLPTDTQYF
TRBJ2-1 TRBV27 NA TRBD1 TGTGCCAGCACCACCGGGACAGGGGGCGCCCAGGGTTGGAGTGAGCAGTTCTTC CASTTGTGGAQGWSEQFF
TRBJ2-7 TRBV4-1 NA NA TGCGCCAGCAGCCACGGACAGCAGGGCTACGAGCAGTACTTC CASSHGQQGYEQYF
TRBJ2-7 TRBV5-6 NA TRBD2 TGTGCCAGCAGCTCCGGTTCGGGGGACTACTTCGCCGAGCAGTACTTC CASSSGSGDYFAEQYF
TRBJ2-2 TRBV5-1 few TRBD2 TGCGCCACTCGACTAGCGGGAGGGCCTGGTTCAACCGGGGAGCTGTTTTTT CATRLAGGPGSTGELFF
TRBJ2-7 TRBV12-3/TRBV12-4 once NA TGTGCCAGCAGTTTACAGGTCTTCGGCGAGCAGTACTTC CASSLQVFGEQYF
TRBJ2-1 TRBV6-5 NA TRBD1 TGTGCCAGCAGTTCCCTGGACAGGTCCGACAATGAGCAGTTCTTC CASSSLDRSDNEQFF
TRBJ1-5 TRBV19 NA NA TGTGCCAGTAGTATCGTAGGCAGGGAAAATCAGCCCCAGCATTTT CASSIVGRENQPQHF
TRBJ2-7 TRBV16 NA NA TGTGCCAGCAGCCGAGTGGGCGTCAGTGAGCAGTACTTC CASSRVGVSEQYF
TRBJ2-7 TRBV20-1 NA TRBD2 TGCAGTGCTAGTTCGACATTCCCGGGACTAGCGGGAGGGCCGTACGAGCAGTACTTC CSASSTFPGLAGGPYEQYF
TRBJ2-7 TRBV7-9 NA TRBD2 TGTGCCAGCAGCTCCCAACCCGGGACTAGCACCTACGAGCAGTACTTC CASSSQPGTSTYEQYF
TRBJ1-3 TRBV9 many NA TGTGCCAGCAGCGTGAGGGCAGGAACCTCCTCTGGAAACACCATATATTTT CASSVRAGTSSGNTIYF
TRBJ2-1 TRBV7-6 NA TRBD2 TGTGCCAGCAGCCCGAGGGTTGGACTAGCGGGAGGCGGGGATGAGCAGTTCTTC CASSPRVGLAGGGDEQFF
TRBJ2-4 TRBV28 NA NA TGTGCCAGCAGCTCCCAGGGGAACATTCAGTACTTC CASSSQGNIQYF
TRBJ2-1 TRBV9 once TRBD2 TGTGCCAGCGCGGATACCGGAGCGGGATACAATGAGCAGTTCTTC CASADTGAGYNEQFF
TRBJ1-5 TRBV30 NA NA TGTGCCTGGAGCGGGGGGTATAGCAATCAGCCCCAGCATTTT CAWSGGYSNQPQHF
TRBJ2-1 TRBV4-2 NA NA TGTGCCAGCAGCCAAGAGCTTGCGGGGGACACCTATGAGCAGTTCTTC CASSQELAGDTYEQFF
TRBJ2-2 TRBV28 few NA TGTGCCAGCAGGAATAGTGGGAGTGCCGGGGAGCTGTTTTTT CASRNSGSAGELFF